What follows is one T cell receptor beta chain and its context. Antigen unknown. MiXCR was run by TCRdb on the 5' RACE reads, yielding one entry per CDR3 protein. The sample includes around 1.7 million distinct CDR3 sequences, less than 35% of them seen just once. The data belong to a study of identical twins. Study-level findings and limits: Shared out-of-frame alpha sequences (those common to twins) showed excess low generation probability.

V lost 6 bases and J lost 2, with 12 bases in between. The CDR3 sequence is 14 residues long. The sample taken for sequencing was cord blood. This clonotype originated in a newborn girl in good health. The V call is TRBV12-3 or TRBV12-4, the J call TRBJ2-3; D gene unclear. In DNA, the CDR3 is TGTGCCAGCAGAGGTGGCAGCAACACAGATACGCAGTATTTT. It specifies CASRGGSNTDTQYF.